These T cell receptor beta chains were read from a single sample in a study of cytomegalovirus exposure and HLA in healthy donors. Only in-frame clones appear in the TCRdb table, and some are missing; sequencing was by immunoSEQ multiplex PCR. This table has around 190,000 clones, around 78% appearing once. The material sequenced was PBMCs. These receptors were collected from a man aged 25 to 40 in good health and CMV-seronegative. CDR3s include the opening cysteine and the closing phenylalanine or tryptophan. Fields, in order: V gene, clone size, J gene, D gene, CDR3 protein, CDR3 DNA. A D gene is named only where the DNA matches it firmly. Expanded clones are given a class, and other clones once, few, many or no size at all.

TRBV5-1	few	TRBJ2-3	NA	CASTPLVGTDTQYF	TGCGCCAGCACGCCACTAGTTGGCACAGATACGCAGTATTTT
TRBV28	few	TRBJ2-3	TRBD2	CASSRTRSDTQYF	TGTGCCAGCAGCCGGACTAGATCAGATACGCAGTATTTT
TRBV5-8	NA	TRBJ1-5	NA	CASRPLRVNQPQHF	TGTGCCAGCCGCCCCTTGCGGGTAAATCAGCCCCAGCATTTT
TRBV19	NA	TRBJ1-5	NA	CASTWTGGSNQPQHF	TGTGCCAGTACCTGGACGGGGGGGAGCAATCAGCCCCAGCATTTT
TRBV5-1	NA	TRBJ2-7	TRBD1	CASSPEPGQGYEQYF	TGCGCCAGCAGCCCGGAACCGGGACAGGGGTACGAGCAGTACTTC
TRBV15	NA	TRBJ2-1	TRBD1	CATSRVPDRATYNEQFF	TGTGCCACCAGCAGAGTCCCCGACAGGGCCACCTACAATGAGCAGTTCTTC
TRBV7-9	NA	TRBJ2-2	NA	CASSLVAGRGTGELFF	TGTGCCAGCAGCTTAGTGGCAGGGCGCGGTACCGGGGAGCTGTTTTTT
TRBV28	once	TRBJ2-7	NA	CASSLSHYEQYF	TGTGCCAGCAGTTTATCCCACTACGAGCAGTACTTC
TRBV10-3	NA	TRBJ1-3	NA	CAISEATGSGNTIYF	TGTGCCATCAGTGAGGCCACAGGCTCTGGAAACACCATATATTTT
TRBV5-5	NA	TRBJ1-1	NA	CASSLEGVNTEAFF	TGTGCCAGCAGCTTGGAAGGGGTGAACACTGAAGCTTTCTTT
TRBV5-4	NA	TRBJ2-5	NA	CASSSQGRETQYF	TGTGCCAGCAGCTCCCAGGGGCGAGAGACCCAGTACTTC
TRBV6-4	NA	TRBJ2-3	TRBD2	CASTPGTSGADTQYF	TGTGCCAGTACCCCCGGGACTAGCGGGGCAGATACGCAGTATTTT
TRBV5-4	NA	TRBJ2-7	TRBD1	CASSLSMDRGYEQYF	TGTGCCAGCAGCTTGTCGATGGACAGGGGCTACGAGCAGTACTTC
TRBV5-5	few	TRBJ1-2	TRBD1	CASSPYWTGGGYTF	TGTGCCAGCAGCCCGTATTGGACAGGGGGAGGCTACACCTTC
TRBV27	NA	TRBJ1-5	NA	CASSLNWGGQPQHF	TGTGCCAGCAGTTTAAATTGGGGAGGTCAGCCCCAGCATTTT
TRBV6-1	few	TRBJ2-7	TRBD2	CASRVLAGGPSEQYF	TGTGCCAGCAGAGTCCTAGCGGGAGGGCCTAGCGAGCAGTACTTC
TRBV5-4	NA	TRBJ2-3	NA	CASSLGGGTITDTQYF	TGTGCCAGCAGCTTGGGAGGAGGAACAATCACAGATACGCAGTATTTT
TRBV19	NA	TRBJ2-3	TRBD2	CATKGLAVGADTQYF	TGTGCCACCAAGGGACTAGCGGTCGGGGCAGATACGCAGTATTTT
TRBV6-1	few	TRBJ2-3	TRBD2	CASSDTSASSTDTQYF	TGTGCCAGCAGTGATACTAGCGCGTCTAGCACAGATACGCAGTATTTT
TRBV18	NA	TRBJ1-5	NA	CASSPAGRNQPQHF	TGTGCCAGCTCACCGGCAGGGCGGAATCAGCCCCAGCATTTT
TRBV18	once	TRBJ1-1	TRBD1	CASSLTWDRGLYGAFF	TGTGCCAGCTCACTGACCTGGGACAGGGGGCTCTACGGAGCTTTCTTT
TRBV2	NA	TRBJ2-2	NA	CASSGRSDAAGELFF	TGTGCCAGCAGTGGTAGGTCCGATGCGGCCGGGGAGCTGTTTTTT
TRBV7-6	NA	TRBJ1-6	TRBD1	CASSRDRPSSYNSPLHF	TGTGCCAGCAGCCGGGACAGACCGAGCTCCTATAATTCACCCCTCCACTTT
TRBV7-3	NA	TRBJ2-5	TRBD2	CASSPLPSGRETQYF	TGTGCCAGCAGCCCCCTCCCTAGCGGGAGAGAGACCCAGTACTTC
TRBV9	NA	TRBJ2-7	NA	CASSDISSGEQYF	TGTGCCAGCAGCGACATATCCAGTGGCGAGCAGTACTTC
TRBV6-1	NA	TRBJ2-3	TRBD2	CASSEFKTSNTDTQYF	TGTGCCAGCAGTGAATTTAAGACTAGCAACACAGATACGCAGTATTTT
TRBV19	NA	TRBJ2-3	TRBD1	CASSIVSVGTGLDTQYF	TGTGCCAGTAGTATAGTTTCTGTAGGGACAGGGTTAGATACGCAGTATTTT
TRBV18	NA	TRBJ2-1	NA	CASSEVSRSHSYNEQFF	TGTGCCAGCTCAGAAGTTAGCAGATCTCACTCCTACAATGAGCAGTTCTTC